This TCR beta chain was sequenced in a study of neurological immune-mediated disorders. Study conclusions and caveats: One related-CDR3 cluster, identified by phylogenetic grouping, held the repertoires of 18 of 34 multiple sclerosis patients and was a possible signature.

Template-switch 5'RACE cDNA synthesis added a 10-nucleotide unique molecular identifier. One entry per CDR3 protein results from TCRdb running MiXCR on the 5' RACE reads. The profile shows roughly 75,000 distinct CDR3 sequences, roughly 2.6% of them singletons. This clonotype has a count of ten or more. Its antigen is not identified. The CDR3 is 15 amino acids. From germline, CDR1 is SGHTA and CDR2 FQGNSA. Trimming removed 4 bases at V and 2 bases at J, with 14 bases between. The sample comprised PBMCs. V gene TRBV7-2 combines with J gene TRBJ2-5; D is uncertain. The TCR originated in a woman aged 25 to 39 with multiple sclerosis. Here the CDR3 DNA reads TGTGCCAGCAGCTCAGGAGCGAAAACACAAGAGACCCAGTACTTC. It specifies CASSSGAKTQETQYF.